This TCR beta chain is drawn from a study of blood T cell repertoires in COVID-19. The wider study: The analysed material was cDNA or gDNA that came from T cells, B-cell-depleted T cells, or PBMCs.

TCRdb's copy holds only in-frame clones and misses some; the assay was immunoSEQ multiplex PCR. Of around 300,000 clones in the sample, about nine tenths were seen once. The CDR3 is 18 residues long. The trim removed 5 bases at V and 7 bases at J, leaving 16 bases unmatched. Germline V gene data show CDR1 as SGHTA and CDR2 as FQGTGA. This clone has just one count. Sequencing was carried out using peripheral blood. The chain couples TRBV7-3 to TRBJ2-1; 11 nucleotides align to TRBD1. The source of this sequence is a man younger than 35 with active or convalescent COVID-19. The CDR3 nucleotides are TGTGCCAGCAGCCGTAATCCCGTACCGGGACAGGGGGGAAATGAGCAGTTCTTC. Amino acid sequence: CASSRNPVPGQGGNEQFF.